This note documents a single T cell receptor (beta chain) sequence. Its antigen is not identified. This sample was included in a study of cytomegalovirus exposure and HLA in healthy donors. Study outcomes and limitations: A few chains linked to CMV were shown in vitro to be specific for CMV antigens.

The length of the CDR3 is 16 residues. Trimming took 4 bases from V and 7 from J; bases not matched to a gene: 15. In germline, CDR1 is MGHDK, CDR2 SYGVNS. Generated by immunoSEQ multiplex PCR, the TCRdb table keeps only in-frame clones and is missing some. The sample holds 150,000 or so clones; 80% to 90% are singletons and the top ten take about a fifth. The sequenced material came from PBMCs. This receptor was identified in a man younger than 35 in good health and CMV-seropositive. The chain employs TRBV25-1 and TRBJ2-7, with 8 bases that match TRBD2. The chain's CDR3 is CASSGQIRGGVWEQYF. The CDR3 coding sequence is TGTGCCAGCAGTGGTCAAATCCGGGGGGGTGTTTGGGAGCAGTACTTC.